The clone carrying this T cell receptor (beta chain) was counted once. This record comes from a study of shared clonotypes between healthy human individuals. The CDR3 contains 15 residues. Germline V gives CDR1 KGHSH, CDR2 LQKENI. The trim removed 2 bases at V and 5 bases at J, leaving 8 bases unmatched. Libraries were prepared by immunoSEQ multiplex PCR; TCRdb keeps only in-frame clonotypes and omits some of them. This table holds around 1.6 million clones, approximately 98% found once. The V gene is TRBV18, the J gene TRBJ2-7; TRBD1 aligns across 8 bases. The clonotype originates from a man under 40 in good health. Sample: naive CD4+ T cells sorted from blood. Subset specified: CD45RA+ positively selected. The CDR3: CASSPWGQVYNEQYF. DNA for the CDR3: TGTGCCAGCTCACCATGGGGACAGGTGTACAACGAGCAGTACTTC.